The rows below give T cell receptor beta chains drawn from one sample of a study of shared clonotypes between healthy human individuals. TCRdb's table, derived via immunoSEQ multiplex PCR, lists solely in-frame clones and lacks some. The repertoire holds about 1 million clones, with 70% to 80% as singletons. The sequenced sample consisted of memory CD4+ T cells from PBMCs. The source of these receptors is a man between 18 and 35 years old in good health. Some clones in this sample may be carry-over from other donors' samples. Each CDR3 is given with its conserved first and last residue. A D gene is named only where the DNA matches it firmly. Only some rows state a clone size, as once, few, many or a class for expanded clones.

CDR3 DNA,CDR3 protein,D gene,J gene,clone size,V gene
TGTGCCAGCAGCTTGGTGCAGGGGGTGAGTGTAGAGACCCAGTACTTC,CASSLVQGVSVETQYF,TRBD1,TRBJ2-5,.,TRBV5-4
TGTGCCAGCTCAACGGGAGGGGCCTACAATGAGCAGTTCTTC,CASSTGGAYNEQFF,TRBD2,TRBJ2-1,.,TRBV18
TGTGCCAGCTCAGGCGCGGGAGCTGGAGAGCAGTACTTC,CASSGAGAGEQYF,TRBD2,TRBJ2-7,once,TRBV18
TGTGCCAGCAGTTCCGCCGGGACAGAGTACGAGCAGTACTTC,CASSSAGTEYEQYF,TRBD1,TRBJ2-7,.,TRBV6-5
TGTGCCTGGAGCCCCCGTGGCGGGAGGTCCGACGGGGAGCCGTTTTTT,CAWSPRGGRSDGEPFF,TRBD2,TRBJ2-2,.,TRBV30
TGTGCCAGCAACAAGGGGTTTAGCTCCTACAATGAGCAGTTCTTC,CASNKGFSSYNEQFF,.,TRBJ2-1,.,TRBV28
TGTGCCAGCAGTGAAAAGTTTGCTTTCTTT,CASSEKFAFF,.,TRBJ1-1,few,TRBV6-6
TGTGCCAGCAGCGGGTGGACAGCTGGAAACACCATATATTTT,CASSGWTAGNTIYF,.,TRBJ1-3,.,TRBV5-4
TGTGCCAGCAGCTTCAGGGGGGAGACCCAGTACTTC,CASSFRGETQYF,TRBD1,TRBJ2-5,few,TRBV7-2
TGTGCCAGCAGTGCCGGGACAGGGAACACCGGGGAGCTGTTTTTT,CASSAGTGNTGELFF,TRBD1,TRBJ2-2,.,TRBV2
TGTGCCAGCAGCTCCCGGACTAGTCCCCACAATGAGCAGTTCTTC,CASSSRTSPHNEQFF,TRBD2,TRBJ2-1,.,TRBV5-4
TGTGCCAGCAGCTTAGTGGGCAGCGGGTGGGTATGGGATGAGCAGTTCTTC,CASSLVGSGWVWDEQFF,.,TRBJ2-1,.,TRBV11-2
TGCGCCAGCAGCTTACAAGGGCGCACTGAAGCTTTCTTT,CASSLQGRTEAFF,.,TRBJ1-1,.,TRBV5-1
TGTGCCAGTAGTGGCGGACAAGCGAACACCGGGGAGCTGTTTTTT,CASSGGQANTGELFF,.,TRBJ2-2,.,TRBV19
TGTGCCAGCAGCGCCCGGGACCACCCGAACTATGGCTACACCTTC,CASSARDHPNYGYTF,.,TRBJ1-2,.,TRBV9
TGTGCCAGCAGCTTCCTCTCCAGGGGTGGCTACGAGCAGTACTTC,CASSFLSRGGYEQYF,.,TRBJ2-7,.,TRBV11-2
TGTGCCAGCAGCCAAGATGTTAAGGGTTTAAGGTCTCGCAACAATGAGCAGTTCTTC,CASSQDVKGLRSRNNEQFF,.,TRBJ2-1,.,TRBV4-2
TGTGCCAGCAGCTCTCCGGGCCAAATAAACATTCAGTACTTC,CASSSPGQINIQYF,.,TRBJ2-4,.,TRBV5-4
TGTGCCAGCAGCGACCGACTGAGGGGGCGAGACACCGGGGAGCTGTTTTTT,CASSDRLRGRDTGELFF,TRBD1,TRBJ2-2,.,TRBV7-8
TGTGCCAGCATCCGGGACAGGGGGCTTTGGGGCTACACCTTC,CASIRDRGLWGYTF,TRBD1,TRBJ1-2,.,TRBV5-4
TGCGCCAGCAGCCATACAGGGGACAACTGGGGCACTGAAGCTTTCTTT,CASSHTGDNWGTEAFF,TRBD1,TRBJ1-1,.,TRBV5-1
TGCGCCAGCAGCGTGGGGCGCGGGACGAGCTCCTACAATGAGCAGTTCTTC,CASSVGRGTSSYNEQFF,.,TRBJ2-1,.,TRBV5-1
TGTGCCATCAGTGAGGGACAGCCTAGGGACTATGGCTACACCTTC,CAISEGQPRDYGYTF,.,TRBJ1-2,.,TRBV10-3
TGTGCCAGTAGCCGCTTACCTCCGGGGCAAGGCTACAATGAGCAGTTCTTC,CASSRLPPGQGYNEQFF,.,TRBJ2-1,few,TRBV19
TGCGCCAGTAAAGATCCGAACACTGAAGCTTTCTTT,CASKDPNTEAFF,.,TRBJ1-1,.,TRBV5-1
TGTGCCAGCAGCTTACTTGGGAACACTGAAGCTTTCTTT,CASSLLGNTEAFF,.,TRBJ1-1,.,TRBV5-5